A single T cell receptor (beta chain) is shown here with its context. Some clones are missing from TCRdb's copy, which holds only in-frame ones; the method was immunoSEQ multiplex PCR. The repertoire consists of about 40,000 clones, with around 90% occurring once and the leading ten covering approximately 0.41%. The data derive from a study of T cell changes during pregnancy in multiple sclerosis. The germline gives CDR1 MNHNS, CDR2 SASEGT. This CDR3 is built from 14 residues. V trimming: 7 bases; J trimming: 7 bases; junction bases outside the gene matches: 5. The V and J genes are TRBV6-1 and TRBJ2-1, with TRBD2 matching over 12 bases. The material was CD4+ T cells from peripheral blood mononuclear cells, obtained in the third trimester of pregnancy. The receptor was isolated from a female donor with multiple sclerosis, enrolled in a pregnancy study. The CDR3 DNA reads TGTGCCAGCAAACTAGCGGGAGGAAGGAATGAGCAGTTCTTC. It specifies CASKLAGGRNEQFF.